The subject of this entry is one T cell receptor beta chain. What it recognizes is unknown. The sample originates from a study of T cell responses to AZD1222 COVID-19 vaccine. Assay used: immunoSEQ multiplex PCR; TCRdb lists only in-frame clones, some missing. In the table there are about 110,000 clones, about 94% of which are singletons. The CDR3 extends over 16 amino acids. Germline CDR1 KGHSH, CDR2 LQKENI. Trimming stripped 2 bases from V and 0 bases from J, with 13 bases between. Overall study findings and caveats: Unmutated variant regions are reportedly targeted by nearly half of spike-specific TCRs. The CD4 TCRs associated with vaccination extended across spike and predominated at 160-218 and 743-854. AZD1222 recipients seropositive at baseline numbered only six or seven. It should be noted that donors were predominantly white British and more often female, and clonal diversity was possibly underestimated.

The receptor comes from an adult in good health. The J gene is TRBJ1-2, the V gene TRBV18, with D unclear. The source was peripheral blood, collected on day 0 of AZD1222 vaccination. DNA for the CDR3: TGTGCCAGCTCACCAGGTGCAGACCGATCTAACTATGGCTACACCTTC. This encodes CASSPGADRSNYGYTF.